This is a list of T cell receptor beta chains from one sample in a study of early T cells in non-severe SARS-CoV-2 infection. TCRdb used MiXCR to reprocess the 5' RACE reads, holding one entry per CDR3 protein. Of 35,000 to 50,000 distinct CDR3 sequences in the sample, less than 6% were seen once. The sequenced sample was whole blood, obtained at baseline. These receptors originate from an adult who was a healthcare worker with PCR-confirmed SARS-CoV-2 infection or an uninfected control (not recorded which). CDR3s include the opening cysteine and the closing phenylalanine or tryptophan. Each record gives: J gene, clone size, D gene, CDR3 length, V gene, CDR3 DNA, CDR3 protein. The D gene is left open where the match is weak. Only part of the rows carry a size: once, few, many, or a class if the clone is expanded.

>TRBJ2-3|many|.|15|TRBV6-1
TGTGCCAGCACCCAGTCGGAGGGTCTCACAGATACGCAGTATTTT
CASTQSEGLTDTQYF
>TRBJ2-7|.|TRBD2|15|TRBV20-1
TGCAGTGCTAGGCCCCGGGGTAGCGGGGCACACGAGCAGTACTTC
CSARPRGSGAHEQYF
>TRBJ1-1|many|.|15|TRBV12-3/TRBV12-4
TGTGCCAGCAGTTTAAACAGGGATCCGGGCACTGAAGCTTTCTTT
CASSLNRDPGTEAFF
>TRBJ2-1|many|.|12|TRBV29-1
TGCAGCGTAGAACAGGACTACAATGAGCAGTTCTTC
CSVEQDYNEQFF
>TRBJ2-5|many|TRBD1|14|TRBV7-2
TGTGCCAGCAGCATGGGACAGGGAGGGAAGACCCAGTACTTC
CASSMGQGGKTQYF
>TRBJ2-1|many|TRBD1|15|TRBV5-4
TGTGCCAGCAGCAGCCTCCGGGACAGTTACAATGAGCAGTTCTTC
CASSSLRDSYNEQFF
>TRBJ1-5|many|.|14|TRBV20-1
TGCAGTGCTAGGTCCACCCATAGCAATCAGCCCCAGCATTTT
CSARSTHSNQPQHF
>TRBJ1-5|many|.|12|TRBV12-3/TRBV12-4
TGTGCCAGCAGTCCTTTCAATCAGCCCCAGCATTTT
CASSPFNQPQHF
>TRBJ2-1|.|TRBD1|20|TRBV7-2
TGTGCCAGCAGCCCCCGGCAGGGGGCTTTTTCCGCAAGCTCCTACAATGAGCAGTTCTTC
CASSPRQGAFSASSYNEQFF
>TRBJ2-7|many|TRBD1|13|TRBV6-5
TGTGCCAGCAGAGCAGGGGGCCCCTACGAGCAGTACTTC
CASRAGGPYEQYF
>TRBJ2-7|few|TRBD2|16|TRBV13
TGTGCCAGCAGCAACACCGGGACTAGCGCTTCGTACGAGCAGTACTTC
CASSNTGTSASYEQYF
>TRBJ1-6|few|TRBD1|13|TRBV7-3
TGTGCCAGCAGCTCGGACAGGGGATCACCCCTCCACTTT
CASSSDRGSPLHF
>TRBJ1-4|many|.|14|TRBV20-1
TGCAGTGCTGGCGACTCATACAGGAATAAAAAACTGTTTTTT
CSAGDSYRNKKLFF
>TRBJ2-1|many|.|14|TRBV24-1
TGTGCCACCAGTGATCCGAGTTCGGGGAATGAGCAGTTCTTC
CATSDPSSGNEQFF
>TRBJ2-3|many|TRBD1|15|TRBV7-9
TGTGCCAGCAGCCCACTCAGGGGGCTAACAGATACGCAGTATTTT
CASSPLRGLTDTQYF
>TRBJ2-7|many|TRBD1|15|TRBV20-1
TGCAGTGCCGATACCCTCCGGGACAGTTCCTACGAGCAGTACTTC
CSADTLRDSSYEQYF
>TRBJ1-1|few|.|13|TRBV10-3
TGTGCCATCAGAGGGGACGGGAACACTGAAGCTTTCTTT
CAIRGDGNTEAFF
>TRBJ1-2|many|.|12|TRBV1
.
CTSTVYECGYTF
>TRBJ2-1|many|TRBD2|15|TRBV5-4
TGTGCCAGCAGCTCTGTAACGGGAGGGCTAAATGAGCAGTTCTTC
CASSSVTGGLNEQFF
>TRBJ1-6|many|.|14|TRBV6-4
TGTGCCAGCAGTGGGAACTCCTATAATTCACCCCTCCACTTT
CASSGNSYNSPLHF
>TRBJ2-2|few|.|14|TRBV2
TGTGCCAGCTGGTTGGGCCCGTGGGCCGGGGAGCTGTTTTTT
CASWLGPWAGELFF
>TRBJ2-1|many|TRBD2|14|TRBV29-1
TGCAGCGTTGATCTAGCGGGGGTGATCAATGAGCAGTTCTTC
CSVDLAGVINEQFF
>TRBJ2-7|many|.|12|TRBV28
TGTGCCAGCGGCACCGGGTTGGTCGAGCAGTACTTC
CASGTGLVEQYF
>TRBJ1-2|few|TRBD1|16|TRBV4-2
TGTGCCAGCAGCCAAGATCTGGGACAGGTATACTATGGCTACACCTTC
CASSQDLGQVYYGYTF
>TRBJ2-7|many|.|14|TRBV7-8
TGTGCCAGCAGCTTAGATGGGGGGCGAAGCGAGCAGTACTTC
CASSLDGGRSEQYF
>TRBJ2-3|many|.|14|TRBV12-3/TRBV12-4
TGTGCCAGCAGTCCTCCCTTTGGCACAGATACGCAGTATTTT
CASSPPFGTDTQYF